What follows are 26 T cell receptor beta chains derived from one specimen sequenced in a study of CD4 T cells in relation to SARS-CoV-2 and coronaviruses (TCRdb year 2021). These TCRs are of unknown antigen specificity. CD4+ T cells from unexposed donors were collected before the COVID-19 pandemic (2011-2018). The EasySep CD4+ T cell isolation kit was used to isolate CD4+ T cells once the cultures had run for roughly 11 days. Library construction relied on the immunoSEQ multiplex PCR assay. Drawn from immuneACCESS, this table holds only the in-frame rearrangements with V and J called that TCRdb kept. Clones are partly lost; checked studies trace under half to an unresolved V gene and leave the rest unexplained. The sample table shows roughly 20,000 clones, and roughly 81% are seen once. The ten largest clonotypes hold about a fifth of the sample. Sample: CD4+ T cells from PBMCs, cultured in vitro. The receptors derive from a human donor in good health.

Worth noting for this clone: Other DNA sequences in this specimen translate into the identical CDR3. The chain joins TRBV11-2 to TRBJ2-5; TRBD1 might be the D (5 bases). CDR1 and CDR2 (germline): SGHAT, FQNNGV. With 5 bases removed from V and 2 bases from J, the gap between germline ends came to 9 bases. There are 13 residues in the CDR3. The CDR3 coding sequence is TGTGCCAGCAGCCGTGACAGACAAGAGACCCAGTACTTC. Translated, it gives CASSRDRQETQYF.

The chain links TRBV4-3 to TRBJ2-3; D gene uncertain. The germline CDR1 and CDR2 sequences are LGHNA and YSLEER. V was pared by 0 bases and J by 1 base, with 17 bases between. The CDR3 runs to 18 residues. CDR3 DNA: TGCGCCAGCAGCCAAGATTTTGTGTCGGGCACCCGCACAGATACGCAGTATTTT. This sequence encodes CASSQDFVSGTRTDTQYF.

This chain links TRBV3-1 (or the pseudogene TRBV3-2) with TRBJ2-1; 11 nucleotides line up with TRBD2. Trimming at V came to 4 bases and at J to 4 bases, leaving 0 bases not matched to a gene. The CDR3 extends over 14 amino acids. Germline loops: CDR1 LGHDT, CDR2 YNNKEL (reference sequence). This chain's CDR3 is CASSRTSGYNEQFF. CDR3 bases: TGTGCCAGCAGCCGGACTAGCGGGTACAATGAGCAGTTCTTC.

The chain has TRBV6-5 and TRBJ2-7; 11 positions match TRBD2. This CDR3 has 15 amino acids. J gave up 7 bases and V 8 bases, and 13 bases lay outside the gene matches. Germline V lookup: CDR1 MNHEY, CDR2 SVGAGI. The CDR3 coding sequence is TGTGCCAGCCTGGGGGTCCTAGCGGGAGGATGGGAGCAGTACTTC. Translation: CASLGVLAGGWEQYF.

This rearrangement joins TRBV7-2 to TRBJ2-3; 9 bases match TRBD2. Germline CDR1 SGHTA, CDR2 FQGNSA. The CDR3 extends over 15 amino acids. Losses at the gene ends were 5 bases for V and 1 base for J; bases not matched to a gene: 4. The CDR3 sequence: CASSRWTSGTDTQYF. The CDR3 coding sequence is TGTGCCAGCAGCCGTTGGACTAGCGGCACAGATACGCAGTATTTT.

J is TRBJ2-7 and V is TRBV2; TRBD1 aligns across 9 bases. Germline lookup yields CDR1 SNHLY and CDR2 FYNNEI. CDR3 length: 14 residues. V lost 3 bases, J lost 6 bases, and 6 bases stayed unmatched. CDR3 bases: TGTGCCAGCAGTGAGAGGGGACAGGGAAGCGAGCAGTACTTC. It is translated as CASSERGQGSEQYF. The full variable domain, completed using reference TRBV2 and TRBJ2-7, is EPEVTQTPSHQVTQMGQEVILRCVPISNHLYFYWYRQILGQKVEFLVSFYNNEISEKSEIFDDQFSVERPDGSNFTLKIRSTKLEDSAMYFCASSERGQGSEQYFGPGTRLTVT.

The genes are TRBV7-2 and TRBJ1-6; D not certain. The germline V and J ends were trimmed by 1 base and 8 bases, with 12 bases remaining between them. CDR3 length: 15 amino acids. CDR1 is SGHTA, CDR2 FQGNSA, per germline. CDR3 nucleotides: TGTGCCAGCAGCTTAGAAAAGACGAGTTATTCACCCCTCCACTTT. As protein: CASSLEKTSYSPLHF.

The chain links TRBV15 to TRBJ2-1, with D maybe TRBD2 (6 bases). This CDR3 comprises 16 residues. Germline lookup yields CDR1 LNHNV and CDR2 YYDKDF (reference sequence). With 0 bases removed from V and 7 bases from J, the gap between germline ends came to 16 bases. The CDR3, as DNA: TGTGCCACCAGCAGAGATCACATCGGGACTGCTAATGAGCAGTTCTTC. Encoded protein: CATSRDHIGTANEQFF.

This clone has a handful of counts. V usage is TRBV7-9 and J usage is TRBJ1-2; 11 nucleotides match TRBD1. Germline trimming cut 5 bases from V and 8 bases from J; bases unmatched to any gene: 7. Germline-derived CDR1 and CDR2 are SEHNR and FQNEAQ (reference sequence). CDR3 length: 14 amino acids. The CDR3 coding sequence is TGTGCCAGCAGCCCCCCGGGACAGGGGGGGGGCTACACCTTC. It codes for CASSPPGQGGGYTF.

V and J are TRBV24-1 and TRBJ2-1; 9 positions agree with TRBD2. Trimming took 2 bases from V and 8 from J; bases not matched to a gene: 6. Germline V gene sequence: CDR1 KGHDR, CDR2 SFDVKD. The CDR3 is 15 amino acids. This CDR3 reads CATSDSLAGSDEQFF. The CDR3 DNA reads TGTGCCACCAGTGATTCTCTAGCGGGGAGCGATGAGCAGTTCTTC.

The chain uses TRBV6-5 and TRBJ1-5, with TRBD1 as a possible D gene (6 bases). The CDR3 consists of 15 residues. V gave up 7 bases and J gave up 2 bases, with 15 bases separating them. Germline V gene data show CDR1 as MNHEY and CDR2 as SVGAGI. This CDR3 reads CASNQQGAGNQPQHF. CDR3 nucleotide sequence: TGTGCCAGCAACCAACAGGGAGCGGGCAATCAGCCCCAGCATTTT.

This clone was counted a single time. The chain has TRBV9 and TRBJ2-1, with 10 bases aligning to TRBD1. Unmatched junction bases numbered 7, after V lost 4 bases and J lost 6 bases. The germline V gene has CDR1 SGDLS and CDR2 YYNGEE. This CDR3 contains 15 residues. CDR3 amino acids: CASSRRTGGGNEQFF. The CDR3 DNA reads TGTGCCAGCAGCCGCCGGACAGGGGGGGGCAATGAGCAGTTCTTC.

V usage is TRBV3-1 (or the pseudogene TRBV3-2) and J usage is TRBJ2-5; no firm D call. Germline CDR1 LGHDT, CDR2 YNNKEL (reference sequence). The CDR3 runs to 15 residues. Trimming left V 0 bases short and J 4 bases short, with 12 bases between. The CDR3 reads CASSQDPRGVETQYF. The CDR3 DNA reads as TGTGCCAGCAGCCAAGATCCCCGAGGAGTAGAGACCCAGTACTTC.

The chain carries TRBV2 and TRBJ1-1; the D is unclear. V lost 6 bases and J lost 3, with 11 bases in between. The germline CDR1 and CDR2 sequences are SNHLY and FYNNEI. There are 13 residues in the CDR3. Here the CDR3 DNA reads TGTGCCAGCAGGCCTCAAGGCTACACTGAAGCTTTCTTT. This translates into CASRPQGYTEAFF.

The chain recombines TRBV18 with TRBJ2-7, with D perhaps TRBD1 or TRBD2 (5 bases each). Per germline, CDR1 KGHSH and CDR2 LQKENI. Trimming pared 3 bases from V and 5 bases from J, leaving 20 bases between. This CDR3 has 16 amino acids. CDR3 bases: TGTGCCAGCTCACCTTCCGGAAGGGGCCTGGGGGACGAGCAGTACTTC. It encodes CASSPSGRGLGDEQYF.

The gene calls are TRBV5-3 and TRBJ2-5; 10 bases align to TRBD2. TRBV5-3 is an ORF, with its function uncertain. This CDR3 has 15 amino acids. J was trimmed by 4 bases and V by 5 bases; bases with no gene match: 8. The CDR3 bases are TGTGCCAGAAGTTTTAATAGCGGGAGGAGAGAGACCCAGTACTTC. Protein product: CARSFNSGRRETQYF.

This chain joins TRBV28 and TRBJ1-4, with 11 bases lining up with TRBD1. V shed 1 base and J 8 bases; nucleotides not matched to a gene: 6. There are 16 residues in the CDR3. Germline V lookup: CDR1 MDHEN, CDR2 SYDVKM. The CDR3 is CASSLFGQGAREKLFF. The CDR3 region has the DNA TGTGCCAGCAGTTTATTTGGACAGGGGGCGAGGGAAAAACTGTTTTTT.

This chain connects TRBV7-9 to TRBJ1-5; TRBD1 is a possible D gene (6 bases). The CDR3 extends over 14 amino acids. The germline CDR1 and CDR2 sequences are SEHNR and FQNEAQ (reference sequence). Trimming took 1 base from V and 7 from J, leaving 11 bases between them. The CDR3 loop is CASSLGRGRQPQHF. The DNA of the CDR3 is TGTGCCAGCAGCTTAGGCAGGGGCAGACAGCCCCAGCATTTT.

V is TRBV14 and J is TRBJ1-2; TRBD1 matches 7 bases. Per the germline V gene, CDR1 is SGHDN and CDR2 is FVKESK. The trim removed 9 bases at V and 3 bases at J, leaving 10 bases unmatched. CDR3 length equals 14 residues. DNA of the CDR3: TGTGCCAGAGGGGTACAGGGGCACTACTATGGCTACACCTTC. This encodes CARGVQGHYYGYTF.

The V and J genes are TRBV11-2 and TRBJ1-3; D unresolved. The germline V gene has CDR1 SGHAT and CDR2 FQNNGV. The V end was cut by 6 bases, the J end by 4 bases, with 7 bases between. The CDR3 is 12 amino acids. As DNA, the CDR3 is TGTGCCAGCAGTCCCTCCGGAAACACCATATATTTT. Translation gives CASSPSGNTIYF.

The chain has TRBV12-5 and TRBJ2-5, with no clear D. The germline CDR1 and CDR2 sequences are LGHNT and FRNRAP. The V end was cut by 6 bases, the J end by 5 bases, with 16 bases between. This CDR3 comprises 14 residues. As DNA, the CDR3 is TGTGCTAGTGGGCGCCCGGCTACCGTCGAGACCCAGTACTTC. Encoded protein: CASGRPATVETQYF.

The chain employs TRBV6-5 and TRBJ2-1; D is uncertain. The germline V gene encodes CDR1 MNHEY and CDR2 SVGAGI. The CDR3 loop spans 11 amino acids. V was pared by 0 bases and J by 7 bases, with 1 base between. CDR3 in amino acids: CASSYSNEQFF. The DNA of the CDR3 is TGTGCCAGCAGTTACTCAAATGAGCAGTTCTTC.

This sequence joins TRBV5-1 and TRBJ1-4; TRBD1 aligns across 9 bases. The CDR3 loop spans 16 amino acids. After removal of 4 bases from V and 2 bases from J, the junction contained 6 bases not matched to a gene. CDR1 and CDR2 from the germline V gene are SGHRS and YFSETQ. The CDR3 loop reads CASSRTGAATNEKLFF. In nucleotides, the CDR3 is TGCGCCAGCAGCCGGACAGGGGCCGCCACTAATGAAAAACTGTTTTTT.

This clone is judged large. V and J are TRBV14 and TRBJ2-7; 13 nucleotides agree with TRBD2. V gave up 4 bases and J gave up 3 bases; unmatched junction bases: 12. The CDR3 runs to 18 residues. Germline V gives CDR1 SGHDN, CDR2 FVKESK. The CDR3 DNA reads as TGTGCCAGCAGCCTCCGACTAGCGGGGGGTCCCGCGTACTACGAGCAGTACTTC. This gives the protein CASSLRLAGGPAYYEQYF. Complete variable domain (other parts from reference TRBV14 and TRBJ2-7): EAGVTQFPSHSVIEKGQTVTLRCDPISGHDNLYWYRRVMGKEIKFLLHFVKESKQDESGMPNNRFLAERTGGTYSTLKVQPAELEDSGVYFCASSLRLAGGPAYYEQYFGPGTRLTVT.

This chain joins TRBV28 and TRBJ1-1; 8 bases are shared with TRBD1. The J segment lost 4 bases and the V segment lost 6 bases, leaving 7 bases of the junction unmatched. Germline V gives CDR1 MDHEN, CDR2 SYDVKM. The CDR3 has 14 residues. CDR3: CASSPGDRPTEAFF. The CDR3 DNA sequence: TGTGCCAGCAGCCCTGGGGACAGGCCCACTGAAGCTTTCTTT.

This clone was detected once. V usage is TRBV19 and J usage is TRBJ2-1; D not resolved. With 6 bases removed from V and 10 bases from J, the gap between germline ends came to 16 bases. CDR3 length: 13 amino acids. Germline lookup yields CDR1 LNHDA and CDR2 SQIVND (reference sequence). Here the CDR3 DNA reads TGTGCCAGTAGCGTCTCGGACCCAGGCGAGCAGTTCTTC. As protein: CASSVSDPGEQFF.